These 15 T cell receptor beta chains share one sample of origin, sequenced in a study of blood T cell repertoires in COVID-19. Clones were sequenced by immunoSEQ multiplex PCR, and TCRdb holds only the in-frame ones, with some missing. Of roughly 200,000 clones listed, around three quarters were seen once; the top ten hold roughly 6.8%. Sequenced sample: peripheral blood. All receptors come from a man aged 65-85 years with active or convalescent COVID-19.

This clone was seen once. The rearrangement joins TRBV7-2 to TRBJ1-2; possible D gene TRBD1, 5 bases. The length of the CDR3 is 14 residues. The germline V gene encodes CDR1 SGHTA and CDR2 FQGNSA. With 1 base removed from V and 2 bases from J, the gap between germline ends came to 8 bases. DNA of the CDR3: TGTGCCAGCAGCTTAGGGGGCGCAAACTATGGCTACACCTTC. Protein product: CASSLGGANYGYTF. Supplemented by reference TRBV7-2 and TRBJ1-2, the full variable domain reads GAGVSQSPSNKVTEKGKDVELRCDPISGHTALYWYRQSLGQGLEFLIYFQGNSAPDKSGLPSDRFSAERTGGSVSTLTIQRTQQEDSAVYLCASSLGGANYGYTFGSGTRLTVV.

The rearrangement uses TRBV14 and TRBJ1-6; the D gene is possibly TRBD1 (5 bases). Germline V lookup: CDR1 SGHDN, CDR2 FVKESK. V was trimmed by 8 bases and J by 8 bases, leaving 13 bases between them. This CDR3 region has 13 residues. CDR3 DNA sequence: TGTGCCAGCCGCCCGGGAGGGGATTCACCCCTCCACTTT. It translates to CASRPGGDSPLHF.

The chain has TRBV5-1 and TRBJ1-4; a weak D match, TRBD1 (5 bases). The CDR3 has 16 amino acids. Looked up from germline, CDR1 is SGHRS and CDR2 is YFSETQ. V gave up 4 bases and J gave up 4 bases, with 17 bases separating them. The CDR3 sequence: CASSKGPGVGNEKLFF. The CDR3 coding sequence is TGCGCCAGCAGCAAGGGACCGGGGGTGGGTAATGAAAAACTGTTTTTT.

The chain carries TRBV3-1 (or the pseudogene TRBV3-2) and TRBJ1-2, with a tentative D call TRBD1 (6 bases). Trimming removed 3 bases at V and 7 bases at J, with 9 bases between. The CDR3 extends over 12 amino acids. Germline values: CDR1 LGHDT, CDR2 YNNKEL (reference sequence). The CDR3 spells CASSQGAGGYTF. CDR3 DNA: TGTGCCAGCAGCCAGGGGGCTGGTGGCTACACCTTC.

This clone appeared a few times. This chain connects TRBV19 to TRBJ2-1, with 7 bases identical to TRBD1. V shed 6 bases, J shed 8 bases, and the junction held 13 bases outside the gene matches. Germline loops: CDR1 LNHDA, CDR2 SQIVND (reference sequence). This CDR3 contains 15 residues. For the CDR3, the DNA is TGTGCCAGTAGCCCTAGGGCAGGGGGTGACTATGAGCAGTTCTTC. Translating gives CASSPRAGGDYEQFF. Full variable domain (outside the CDR3, taken from reference TRBV19 and TRBJ2-1): DGGITQSPKYLFRKEGQNVTLSCEQNLNHDAMYWYRQDPGQGLRLIYYSQIVNDFQKGDIAEGYSVSREKKESFPLTVTSAQKNPTAFYLCASSPRAGGDYEQFFGPGTRLTVL.

The genes are TRBV4-1 and TRBJ1-3; D is unresolved. Germline CDR1 reads MGHRA; CDR2 reads YSYEKL. The CDR3 has 13 residues. V was shortened by 5 bases and J by 7 bases, with 12 bases between the two germline ends. The CDR3 spells CASSSLESNTIYF. In DNA, the CDR3 is TGCGCCAGCAGCTCCCTCGAGTCCAACACCATATATTTT.

The chain couples TRBV7-8 to TRBJ2-1, with 9 bases lining up with TRBD2. The V and J ends lost 4 bases and 2 bases, in that order; junction bases with no gene match: 6. CDR1 is SGHVS and CDR2 is FQNEAQ in the germline V gene. This CDR3 is built from 16 residues. CDR3 loop: CASSSGGGGTYNEQFF. CDR3 bases: TGTGCCAGCAGCTCAGGCGGGGGGGGGACCTACAATGAGCAGTTCTTC.

The chain is built from TRBV4-1 and TRBJ2-3; D is undetermined. The CDR3 extends over 15 amino acids. Germline V CDR1 and CDR2: MGHRA, YSYEKL. Trimming took off 1 base at V and 4 bases at J, with 12 bases between the two ends. This chain's CDR3 is CASSQVSTTADTQYF. In nucleotides, the CDR3 is TGCGCCAGCAGCCAAGTTTCTACAACAGCAGATACGCAGTATTTT.

The V and J genes are TRBV2 and TRBJ2-1; 9 bases are a match to TRBD2. The V gene's germline CDR1 is SNHLY and CDR2 FYNNEI. The CDR3 runs to 20 residues. Losses at the gene ends were 5 bases for V and 0 bases for J; bases not matched to a gene: 17. CDR3: CASSTPRSSGGSSSYNEQFF. For the CDR3, the DNA is TGTGCCAGCAGTACCCCTCGGAGTAGCGGGGGTTCGAGCTCCTACAATGAGCAGTTCTTC.

V usage is TRBV5-1 and J usage is TRBJ1-4; no definite D call. This CDR3 has 14 residues. The V and J ends lost 0 bases and 0 bases respectively, with 3 bases between them. The germline V gene encodes CDR1 SGHRS and CDR2 YFSETQ. CDR3: CASSLAATNEKLFF. The CDR3 DNA follows: TGCGCCAGCAGCTTGGCTGCAACTAATGAAAAACTGTTTTTT.

This chain joins TRBV6-2 or TRBV6-3 and TRBJ2-7, with TRBD1 matching 9 bases. The CDR3 totals 16 residues. From germline, CDR1 is MNHEY and CDR2 SVGEGT. J lost 5 bases, V lost 2 bases, and 10 bases had no gene match. The CDR3 region is CASSYPGTGRLDEQYF. In nucleotides, the CDR3 is TGTGCCAGCAGTTACCCTGGGACAGGGCGTCTGGACGAGCAGTACTTC.

The DNA of the CDR3 is TGTGCCAGCAGCTCTAGGGGGCATAATTCACCCCTCCACTTT. Its protein is CASSSRGHNSPLHF. The chain joins TRBV7-9 to TRBJ1-6; 7 positions match TRBD1. The CDR3 covers 14 residues. V dropped 4 bases and J dropped 5; count of bases not matched to a gene: 2. CDR1 and CDR2 from the germline V gene are SEHNR and FQNEAQ (reference sequence).

The genes are TRBV27 and TRBJ2-7; 12 nucleotides line up with TRBD2. J was trimmed by 8 bases and V by 2 bases; bases with no gene match: 4. The CDR3 loop spans 14 amino acids. The germline gives CDR1 MNHEY, CDR2 SMNVEV (reference sequence). The CDR3 loop reads CASSLGLAGFQQYF. As DNA, the CDR3 is TGTGCCAGCAGTTTAGGACTAGCGGGGTTTCAGCAGTACTTC.

The rearrangement links TRBV7-7 to TRBJ2-6; TRBD2 is a possible D gene (6 bases). Germline-derived CDR1 and CDR2 are SSHAT and FNYEAQ (reference sequence). There are 13 residues in the CDR3. The CDR3 is CASGGAGANVLTF. CDR3 bases: TGTGCTAGCGGAGGGGCTGGGGCCAACGTCCTGACTTTC.

The chain combines TRBV5-1 with TRBJ2-2; D unresolved. CDR3 length: 14 amino acids. Between the trimmed V and J ends, which lost 3 bases and 1 base, there was a span of 7 bases. The germline CDR1 and CDR2 sequences are SGHRS and YFSETQ. The CDR3 loop is CASSWAGNTGELFF. The CDR3 nucleotides are TGCGCCAGCAGCTGGGCCGGGAACACCGGGGAGCTGTTTTTT.